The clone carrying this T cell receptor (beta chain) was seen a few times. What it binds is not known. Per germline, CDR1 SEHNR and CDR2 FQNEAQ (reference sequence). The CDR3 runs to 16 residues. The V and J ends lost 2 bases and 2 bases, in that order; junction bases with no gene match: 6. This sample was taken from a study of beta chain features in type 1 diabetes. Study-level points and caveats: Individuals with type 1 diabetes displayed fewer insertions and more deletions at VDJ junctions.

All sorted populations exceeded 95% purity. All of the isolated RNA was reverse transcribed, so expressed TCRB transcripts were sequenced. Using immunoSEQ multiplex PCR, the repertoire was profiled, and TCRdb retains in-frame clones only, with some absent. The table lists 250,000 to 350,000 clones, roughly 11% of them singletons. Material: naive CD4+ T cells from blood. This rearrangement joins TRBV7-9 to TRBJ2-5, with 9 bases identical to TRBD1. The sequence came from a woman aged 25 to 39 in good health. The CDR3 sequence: CASSLLGTGPQETQYF. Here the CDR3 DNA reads TGTGCCAGCAGCTTACTCGGGACAGGGCCTCAAGAGACCCAGTACTTC.